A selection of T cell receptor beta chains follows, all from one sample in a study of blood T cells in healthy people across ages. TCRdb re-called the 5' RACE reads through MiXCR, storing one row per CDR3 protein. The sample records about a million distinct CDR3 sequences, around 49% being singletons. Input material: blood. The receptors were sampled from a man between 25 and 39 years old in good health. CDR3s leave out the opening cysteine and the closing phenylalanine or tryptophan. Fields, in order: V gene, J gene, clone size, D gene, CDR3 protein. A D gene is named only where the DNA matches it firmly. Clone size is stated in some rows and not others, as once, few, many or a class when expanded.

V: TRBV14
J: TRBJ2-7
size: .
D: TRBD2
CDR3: ASSQGLASSYEQY

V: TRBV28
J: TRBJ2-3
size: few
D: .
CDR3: ASSRWPGGTDTQY

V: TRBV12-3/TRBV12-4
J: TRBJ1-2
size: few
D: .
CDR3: ASSPISGYGYT

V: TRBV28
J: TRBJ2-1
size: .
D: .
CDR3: ASSPSPGLGTLYNEQF

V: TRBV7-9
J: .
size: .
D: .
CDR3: ASSFLGQGVYEQY

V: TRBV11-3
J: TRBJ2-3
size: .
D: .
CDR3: ASSFQGTSTDTQY

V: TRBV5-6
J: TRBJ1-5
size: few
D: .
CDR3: ASSLGQLQPQH

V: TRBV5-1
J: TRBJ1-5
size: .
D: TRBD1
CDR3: ASSAQGPNQPQH

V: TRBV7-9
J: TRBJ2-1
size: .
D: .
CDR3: ASSLVRIAEYNEQF

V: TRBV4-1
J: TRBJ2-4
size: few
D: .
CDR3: ASSQGASVAKNIQY

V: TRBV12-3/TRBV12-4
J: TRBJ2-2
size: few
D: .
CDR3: ASSFGHSNTGELF

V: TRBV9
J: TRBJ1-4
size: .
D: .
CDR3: ASSGRSQGTNEKLF

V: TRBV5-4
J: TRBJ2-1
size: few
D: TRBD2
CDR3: ASSFPGTRTGNEQF

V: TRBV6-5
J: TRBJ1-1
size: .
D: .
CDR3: ASNGGRNTEAF

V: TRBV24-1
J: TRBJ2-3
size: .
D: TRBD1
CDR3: ATSDVGQPTDTQY

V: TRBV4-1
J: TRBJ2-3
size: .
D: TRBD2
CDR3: ASSQATSGGDTQY

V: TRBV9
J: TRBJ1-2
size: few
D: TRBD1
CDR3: ASSVGTGGYGYT

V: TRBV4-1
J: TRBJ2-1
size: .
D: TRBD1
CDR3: ASSPTGAPGNEQF

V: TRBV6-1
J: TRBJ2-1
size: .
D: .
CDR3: ASSVSGRRALNNEQF

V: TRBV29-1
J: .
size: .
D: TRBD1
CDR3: SSRQGSETQY

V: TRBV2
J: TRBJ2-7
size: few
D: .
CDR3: ASSGTPNYEQY

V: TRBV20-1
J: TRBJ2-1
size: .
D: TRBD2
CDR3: SASLASGHEQF

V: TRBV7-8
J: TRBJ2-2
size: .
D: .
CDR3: ASTKGGTGNTGELF

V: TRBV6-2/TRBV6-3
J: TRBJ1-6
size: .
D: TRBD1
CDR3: ASSVGQGRSYNSPLH

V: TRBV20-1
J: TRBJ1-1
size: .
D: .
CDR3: SARELQGYGTEAF

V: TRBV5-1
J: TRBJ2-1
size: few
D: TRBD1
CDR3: ASSSDSRGRVTNEQF

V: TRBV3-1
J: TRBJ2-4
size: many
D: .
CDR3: ASSQDMTVGAKNIQY

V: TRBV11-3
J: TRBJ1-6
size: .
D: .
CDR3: ASSSQPDYNSPLH

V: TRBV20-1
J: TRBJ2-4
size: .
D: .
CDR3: SVFLRQELKNIRY

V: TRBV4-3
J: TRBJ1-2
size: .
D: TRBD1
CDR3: ASSQDRGTGKGYT

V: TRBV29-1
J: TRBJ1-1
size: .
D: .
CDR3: SDVPGAGREAF

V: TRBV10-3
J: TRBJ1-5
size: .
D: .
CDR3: AISDGRAGSNQPQH

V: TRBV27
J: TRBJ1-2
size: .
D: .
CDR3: ASSAGSGGRGYT

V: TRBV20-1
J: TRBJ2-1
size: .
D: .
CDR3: SASRGRGHVSNEQF

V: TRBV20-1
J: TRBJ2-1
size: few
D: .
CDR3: SARAIASSSYNEQF